The 31 T cell receptor beta chains reported below all come from one sample, sequenced in a study of post-analysis software for immune sequencing data. Study outcomes and limitations: About five TRBV segments appeared more often in patients than in controls, and TRBV5-6, TRBV5-1 and TRBV20-1 were among these.

For these TCRs, the target antigens are not known. TCR beta libraries were prepared from cDNA with unique molecular identifiers. TCRdb passed the PCR reads through MiXCR, listing each CDR3 protein once. The data show about 500,000 distinct CDR3 sequences, with around 40% seen just once and roughly 12% held by the top ten. Specimen: blood. These receptors came from a girl aged 5-17 years with multiple sclerosis.

The genes are TRBV6-2 or TRBV6-3 and TRBJ2-7; TRBD2 matches 10 bases. The length of the CDR3 is 14 residues. CDR1 is MNHEY and CDR2 is SVGEGT in the germline V gene. Trimming removed 5 bases from V and 2 bases from J; junction bases left unmatched: 3. The CDR3 reads CASSTSGDAYEQYF. CDR3 DNA sequence: TGTGCCAGCAGTACTAGCGGGGATGCCTACGAGCAGTACTTC.

The chain links TRBV6-2 or TRBV6-3 to TRBJ1-1; 8 bases line up with TRBD1. CDR1 and CDR2 from the germline V gene are MNHEY and SVGEGT. This CDR3 is built from 16 residues. J gave up 1 base and V 6 bases, and 10 bases lay outside the gene matches. The CDR3: CASRTRTGIKNTEAFF. The DNA for the CDR3 is TGTGCCAGCAGGACCAGGACAGGGATTAAGAACACTGAAGCTTTCTTT.

This sequence joins TRBV18 and TRBJ2-6, with D possibly being TRBD1 (5 bases). Trimming pared 5 bases from V and 0 bases from J, leaving 8 bases between. In germline, CDR1 is KGHSH, CDR2 LQKENI. There are 15 residues in the CDR3. The DNA for the CDR3 is TGTGCCAGCTCAGCCAGGGCCTCTGGGGCCAACGTCCTGACTTTC. It specifies CASSARASGANVLTF.

The V and J genes are TRBV3-1 and TRBJ1-2; D not certain. From germline, CDR1 is LGHDT and CDR2 YNNKEL (reference sequence). Deletions cut 1 base from V and 3 bases from J, with 18 bases between. This CDR3 spans 17 amino acids. CDR3: CASSQGGSQRSYYGYTF. The DNA of the CDR3 is TGTGCCAGCAGCCAAGGTGGCAGTCAGAGAAGCTACTATGGCTACACCTTC.

This clonotype was found a few times. The rearrangement joins TRBV6-5 to TRBJ1-1; D is possibly TRBD1 (5 bases). Trimming removed 2 bases at V and 1 base at J, with 8 bases between. The CDR3 sequence is 14 residues long. CDR1 is MNHEY, CDR2 SVGAGI, per germline. The CDR3 nucleotides are TGTGCCAGCAGTTACAGGGGCGAGAACACTGAAGCTTTCTTT. Its protein product is CASSYRGENTEAFF.

This clonotype appeared once. V and J are TRBV20-1 and TRBJ1-2; weak D call: TRBD1 (5 bases). Germline lookup yields CDR1 DFQATT and CDR2 SNEGSKA (reference sequence). The germline V and J ends were trimmed by 5 bases and 3 bases, with 13 bases remaining between them. CDR3 length: 13 residues. The CDR3 nucleotides read TGCAGTGCTGGGGTCCAGGGCCACTATGGCTACACCTTC. This gives the protein CSAGVQGHYGYTF.

CDR3 sequence reads: CSVEIFGVGTDTQYF. CDR3 DNA sequence: TGCAGCGTTGAAATATTTGGGGTTGGCACAGATACGCAGTATTTT. This chain connects TRBV29-1 to TRBJ2-3; D not resolved. Trimming stripped 2 bases from V and 1 base from J, with 13 bases between. There are 15 residues in the CDR3. The V gene's germline CDR1 is SQVTM and CDR2 ANQGSEA.

The table lists this clonotype with a few counts. The rearrangement uses TRBV15 and TRBJ2-7; no clear D. The CDR3 consists of 13 residues. Germline CDR1 is LNHNV and CDR2 is YYDKDF (reference sequence). Trimming removed 3 bases at V and 6 bases at J, with 12 bases between. Here the CDR3 reads CATSSEPKSEQYF. The CDR3 bases are TGTGCCACCAGCAGCGAGCCCAAGTCCGAGCAGTACTTC. The full variable domain, completed using reference TRBV15 and TRBJ2-7, is DAMVIQNPRYQVTQFGKPVTLSCSQTLNHNVMYWYQQKSSQAPKLLFHYYDKDFNNEADTPDNFQSRRPNTSFCFLDIRSPGLGDTAMYLCATSSEPKSEQYFGPGTRLTVT.

Only a few counts were recorded for this clonotype. The V call is TRBV7-9, the J call TRBJ2-3, with D perhaps assigned TRBD1 or TRBD2 (6 bases each). CDR1 is SEHNR, CDR2 FQNEAQ, per germline (reference sequence). This CDR3 has 15 residues. Trimming removed 5 bases from V and 4 bases from J, with 16 bases in between. The CDR3 region is CASSTGGGPADTQYF. The CDR3 region has the DNA TGTGCCAGCAGCACCGGAGGGGGACCAGCAGATACGCAGTATTTT.

This rearrangement joins TRBV12-3 or TRBV12-4 to TRBJ1-4; possibly TRBD1 for D (5 bases). The CDR3 is 15 amino acids. V was pared by 3 bases and J by 0 bases, with 8 bases between. This CDR3 is CASSLQGTTNEKLFF. CDR3 nucleotides: TGTGCCAGCAGTTTGCAGGGCACAACTAATGAAAAACTGTTTTTT.

CDR3 in amino acids: CATSDSPVGPSTSTDTQYF. The CDR3 DNA reads TGTGCCACCAGTGATTCCCCGGTGGGGCCCAGCACTAGCACAGATACGCAGTATTTT. The chain couples TRBV24-1 to TRBJ2-3, with D possibly matching TRBD1 (5 bases). The CDR3 covers 19 residues. V was cut by 2 bases and J by 0 bases, with 20 bases left in between. From germline, CDR1 is KGHDR and CDR2 SFDVKD.

The genes are TRBV5-1 and TRBJ2-7, with TRBD1 as a possible D gene (6 bases). Trimming took 4 bases from V and 0 from J, leaving 17 bases between them. CDR1 and CDR2 from the germline V gene are SGHRS and YFSETQ. The CDR3 sequence is 16 residues long. The CDR3 DNA sequence: TGCGCCAGCAGCAGCTACCGGGACACCAACTCCTACGAGCAGTACTTC. It codes for CASSSYRDTNSYEQYF.

This clonotype showed up just a few times. The chain couples TRBV20-1 to TRBJ2-1, with 7 nucleotides matching TRBD1. V was pared by 6 bases and J by 10 bases, with 12 bases of the junction left unmatched. The CDR3 covers 13 residues. Looked up from germline, CDR1 is DFQATT and CDR2 is SNEGSKA (reference sequence). CDR3 protein: CSAGPDRQFEQFF. In DNA form, the CDR3 reads TGCAGTGCCGGACCGGACAGGCAATTCGAGCAGTTCTTC.

The rearrangement joins TRBV7-3 to TRBJ1-1; possibly TRBD1 for D (5 bases). V lost 5 bases to trimming and J lost 3 bases, with 13 bases between them. This CDR3 is built from 14 residues. CDR1 is SGHTA and CDR2 is FQGTGA in the germline V gene. Here the CDR3 DNA reads TGTGCCAGCAGCCCGGGACCGAGGGACACTGAAGCTTTCTTT. It codes for CASSPGPRDTEAFF. Based on the CDR3 plus reference TRBV7-3 and TRBJ1-1, the full variable domain is GAGVSQTPSNKVTEKGKYVELRCDPISGHTALYWYRQSLGQGPEFLIYFQGTGAADDSGLPNDRFFAVRPEGSVSTLKIQRTERGDSAVYLCASSPGPRDTEAFFGQGTRLTVV.

V usage is TRBV12-3 or TRBV12-4 and J usage is TRBJ2-1; no clear D gene. The V end was cut by 1 base, the J end by 5 bases, with 12 bases between. The CDR3 is made up of 15 amino acids. The CDR3: CASSLGCGFNNEQFF. The CDR3 DNA reads TGTGCCAGCAGTTTAGGATGTGGGTTCAACAATGAGCAGTTCTTC.

The J gene is TRBJ2-1, the V gene TRBV3-1; 9 bases are shared with TRBD2. This CDR3 has 15 residues. The germline V gene has CDR1 LGHDT and CDR2 YNNKEL (reference sequence). Trimming cost V 4 bases and J 9 bases; bases outside gene matches: 10. CDR3 protein: CASSRTAGGEGEQFF. CDR3 nucleotide sequence: TGTGCCAGCAGCCGGACAGCGGGAGGCGAAGGTGAGCAGTTCTTC.

The chain uses TRBV11-2 and TRBJ2-4; either TRBD1 or TRBD2 may supply D (5 bases each). Near its end, the DNA agrees better with TRBJ2-5, so the J call may be wrong. Looked up from germline, CDR1 is SGHAT and CDR2 is FQNNGV. CDR3 length equals 15 residues. CDR3 DNA sequence: TGTGCCAGCAGCACGGGGCTAGTCCTCGGAGAGACCCAGTACTTC. It yields the protein CASSTGLVLGETQYF.

The V and J genes are TRBV5-1 and TRBJ2-7, with 8 bases matching TRBD2. The J segment lost 0 bases and the V segment lost 5 bases, leaving 7 bases of the junction unmatched. From germline, CDR1 is SGHRS and CDR2 YFSETQ. The CDR3 has 15 amino acids. CDR3 nucleotides: TGCGCCAGCAGTTCGACTAGCGCGAGCTCCTACGAGCAGTACTTC. Translating gives CASSSTSASSYEQYF.

Here the CDR3 reads CASSLGRGIGQGESHEQYF. CDR3 nucleotides: TGTGCCAGCAGTTTGGGGAGGGGAATCGGACAGGGCGAATCCCACGAGCAGTACTTC. V and J are TRBV12-3 or TRBV12-4 and TRBJ2-7, with a possible D match to TRBD1 (8 bases). The CDR3 consists of 19 residues. Trimming cost V 3 bases and J 5 bases, with 29 bases left between them.

V and J are TRBV15 and TRBJ2-7; D may be TRBD1 (5 bases). CDR1 LNHNV and CDR2 YYDKDF come from the germline V gene (reference sequence). This CDR3 is 14 amino acids long. V gave up 4 bases and J gave up 1 base, with 11 bases separating them. CDR3 sequence (DNA): TGTGCCACCAGCATAGGACAAACGTCCTACGAGCAGTACTTC. Encoded protein: CATSIGQTSYEQYF.

This clonotype was seen a handful of times. This rearrangement joins TRBV12-3 or TRBV12-4 to TRBJ2-1; TRBD2 matches 10 bases. CDR3 length equals 14 residues. V lost 8 bases, J lost 7 bases, and 8 bases stayed unmatched. The CDR3 DNA reads as TGTGCCAGCGGCAATAGCGGGAGGACGAATGAGCAGTTCTTC. Encoded protein: CASGNSGRTNEQFF.

V usage is TRBV20-1 and J usage is TRBJ2-5; 7 nucleotides line up with TRBD2. Germline assignment: CDR1 DFQATT and CDR2 SNEGSKA (reference sequence). With 5 bases clipped from V and 2 bases from J, the junction kept 11 bases outside the gene matches. The CDR3 spans 15 residues. In DNA form, the CDR3 reads TGCAGTGCTTTATCTCAGCGGGATATACAAGAGACCCAGTACTTC. This encodes CSALSQRDIQETQYF.

The chain uses TRBV6-1 and TRBJ1-2; 7 bases agree with TRBD1. This CDR3 has 13 residues. Trimming at V came to 11 bases and at J to 7 bases, leaving 13 bases not matched to a gene. In germline, CDR1 is MNHNS, CDR2 SASEGT. CDR3 sequence: CAFLGTAKSGYTF. The CDR3 DNA sequence: TGTGCCTTCTTGGGGACAGCCAAATCTGGCTACACCTTC.

This clonotype appeared a few times. The J gene is TRBJ1-5, the V gene TRBV27; TRBD1 might be the D (5 bases). Trimming shortened V by 4 bases and J by 6 bases, and 10 bases separated the two germline ends. This CDR3 is built from 13 residues. Germline V CDR1 and CDR2: MNHEY, SMNVEV (reference sequence). CDR3 region: CASSSGRGQPQHF. The CDR3 bases are TGTGCCAGCAGTTCAGGGAGGGGTCAGCCCCAGCATTTT.

V and J are TRBV4-2 and TRBJ2-2; no definite D call. Trimming cost V 4 bases and J 1 base, with 4 bases left between them. Germline CDR1 is LGHNA and CDR2 is YNFKEQ. The CDR3 covers 13 residues. In nucleotides, the CDR3 is TGTGCCAGCAGCCCTTTGAACACCGGGGAGCTGTTTTTT. Amino acids: CASSPLNTGELFF.

CDR3 in amino acids: CSAGGGINPYNEQFF. The CDR3 DNA follows: TGCAGTGCCGGAGGAGGGATTAATCCCTACAATGAGCAGTTCTTC. The chain combines TRBV20-1 with TRBJ2-1; the D gene is possibly TRBD2 (6 bases). V was trimmed by 6 bases and J by 2 bases, leaving 17 bases between them. Germline values: CDR1 DFQATT, CDR2 SNEGSKA (reference sequence). The CDR3 is 15 residues long.

This clonotype turned up a few times. The chain joins TRBV29-1 to TRBJ1-2; D possibly corresponds to TRBD1 (6 bases). V lost 6 bases and J lost 10, with 12 bases in between. Germline-derived CDR1 and CDR2 are SQVTM and ANQGSEA. CDR3 length: 10 amino acids. In DNA, the CDR3 is TGCAGCGTCGGGGACACCGTCTACACCTTC. Encoded protein: CSVGDTVYTF.

This chain uses TRBV6-2 or TRBV6-3 with TRBJ1-4; D not certain. The CDR3 is made up of 15 amino acids. Deletions cut 8 bases from V and 0 bases from J, with 13 bases between. Germline CDR1 and CDR2: MNHEY and SVGEGT. The CDR3 nucleotides read TGTGCCAGCCGCCGGGCCCGAACAACTAATGAAAAACTGTTTTTT. Protein sequence: CASRRARTTNEKLFF.

This clonotype appeared a few times. The V and J genes are TRBV6-6 and TRBJ2-5; D may be TRBD2 (5 bases). Deletions cut 2 bases from V and 4 bases from J, with 11 bases between. Germline CDR1 is MNHNY and CDR2 is SVGAGI (reference sequence). The length of the CDR3 is 14 residues. The CDR3 spells CASSYTRGGETQYF. The CDR3 bases are TGTGCCAGCAGTTACACACGGGGTGGAGAGACCCAGTACTTC.

This clonotype was recorded a few times. The chain employs TRBV12-3 or TRBV12-4 and TRBJ2-1; either TRBD1 or TRBD2 may fit D (5 bases each). The CDR3 runs to 14 residues. V lost 2 bases and J lost 10, with 15 bases in between. In DNA form, the CDR3 reads TGTGCCAGCAGTTTATTTCTAGGGACGTACGAGCAGTTCTTC. Amino acid sequence: CASSLFLGTYEQFF.

This clonotype turned up a few times. The J gene is TRBJ2-5, the V gene TRBV4-3; D call uncertain. V lost 4 bases to trimming and J lost 6 bases, with 15 bases between them. The germline gives CDR1 LGHNA, CDR2 YSLEER. This CDR3 has 14 amino acids. The CDR3 DNA sequence: TGCGCCAGCAGCCCTTTGGGAAACCGAAAGACCCAGTACTTC. Amino acids: CASSPLGNRKTQYF.